This T cell receptor (beta chain) stems from a study of Graves' ophthalmopathy and Graves' hyperthyroidism. Amplified material comprised TCR beta CDR3 regions derived from RNA transcripts. An initial RT-PCR round employing HTBI primers preceded a second-round multiplex PCR. TCRdb reanalysed the multiplex PCR reads using MiXCR and keeps one entry per CDR3 protein. The sample holds more than 1,000,000 distinct CDR3 sequences, less than 45% seen once. There are many counts of this clonotype. Sequenced: peripheral blood or thyroid tissue (not recorded which). The TCR was taken from an adult man with Graves' hyperthyroidism.

Here the CDR3 reads CSVAGAGVAYEQYF. CDR3 bases: TGCAGCGTTGCGGGTGCAGGGGTAGCCTACGAGCAGTACTTC. The genes are TRBV29-1 and TRBJ2-7, with D possibly being TRBD1 (6 bases). Germline CDR1 SQVTM, CDR2 ANQGSEA. The CDR3 runs to 14 residues. With 4 bases removed from V and 2 bases from J, the gap between germline ends came to 15 bases.